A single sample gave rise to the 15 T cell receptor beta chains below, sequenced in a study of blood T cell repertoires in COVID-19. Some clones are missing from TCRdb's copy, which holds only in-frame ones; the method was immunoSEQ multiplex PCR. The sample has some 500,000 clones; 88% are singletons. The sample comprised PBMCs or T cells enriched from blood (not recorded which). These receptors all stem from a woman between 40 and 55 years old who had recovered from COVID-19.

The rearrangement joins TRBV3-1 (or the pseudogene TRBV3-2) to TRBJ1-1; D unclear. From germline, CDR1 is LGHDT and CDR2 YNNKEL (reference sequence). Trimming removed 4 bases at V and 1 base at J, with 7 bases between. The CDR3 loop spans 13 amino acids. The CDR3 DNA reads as TGTGCCAGCAGCCTTAGAACGAACACTGAAGCTTTCTTT. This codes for CASSLRTNTEAFF.

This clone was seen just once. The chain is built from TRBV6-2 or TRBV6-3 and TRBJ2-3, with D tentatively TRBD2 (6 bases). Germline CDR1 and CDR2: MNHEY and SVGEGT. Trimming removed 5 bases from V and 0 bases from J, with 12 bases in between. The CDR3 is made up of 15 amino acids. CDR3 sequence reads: CASSGTAFSTDTQYF. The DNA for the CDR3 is TGTGCCAGCAGTGGGACTGCCTTTAGCACAGATACGCAGTATTTT.

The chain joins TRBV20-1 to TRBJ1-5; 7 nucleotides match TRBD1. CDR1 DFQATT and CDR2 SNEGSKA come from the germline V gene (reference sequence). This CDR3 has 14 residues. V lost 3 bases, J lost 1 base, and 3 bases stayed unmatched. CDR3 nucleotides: TGCAGTGCTAGTGTACAGGGGAGCAATCAGCCCCAGCATTTT. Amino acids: CSASVQGSNQPQHF.

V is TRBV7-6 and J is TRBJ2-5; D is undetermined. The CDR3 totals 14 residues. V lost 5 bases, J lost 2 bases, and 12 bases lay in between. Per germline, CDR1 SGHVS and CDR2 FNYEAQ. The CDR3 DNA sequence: TGTGCCAGCAGCCCAATAAGCCGACAAGAGACCCAGTACTTC. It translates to CASSPISRQETQYF.

CDR3: CASSIGTANNQPQHF. In nucleotides, the CDR3 is TGTGCCAGTAGTATTGGTACAGCTAACAATCAGCCCCAGCATTTT. The genes are TRBV19 and TRBJ1-5; D call uncertain. Trimming left V 3 bases short and J 3 bases short, with 12 bases between. Germline CDR1 and CDR2: LNHDA and SQIVND (reference sequence). The CDR3 loop spans 15 amino acids.

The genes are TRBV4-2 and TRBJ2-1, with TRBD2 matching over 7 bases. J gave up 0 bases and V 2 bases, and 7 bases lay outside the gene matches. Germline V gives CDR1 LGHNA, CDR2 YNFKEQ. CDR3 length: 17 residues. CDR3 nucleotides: TGTGCCAGCAGCCAACGACTAGCTCCTAGCTCCTACAATGAGCAGTTCTTC. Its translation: CASSQRLAPSSYNEQFF.

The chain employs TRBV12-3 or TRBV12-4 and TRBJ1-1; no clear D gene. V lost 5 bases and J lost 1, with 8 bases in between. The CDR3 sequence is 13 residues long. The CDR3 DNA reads TGTGCCAGCAGTGTATTCGGGAACACTGAAGCTTTCTTT. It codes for CASSVFGNTEAFF.

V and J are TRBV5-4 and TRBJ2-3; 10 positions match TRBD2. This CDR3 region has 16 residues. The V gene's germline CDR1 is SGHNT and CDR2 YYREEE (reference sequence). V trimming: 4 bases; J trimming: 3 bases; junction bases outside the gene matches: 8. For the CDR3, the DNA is TGTGCCAGCAGCCGTTCCACTAGCGGGGTGACAGATACGCAGTATTTT. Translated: CASSRSTSGVTDTQYF.

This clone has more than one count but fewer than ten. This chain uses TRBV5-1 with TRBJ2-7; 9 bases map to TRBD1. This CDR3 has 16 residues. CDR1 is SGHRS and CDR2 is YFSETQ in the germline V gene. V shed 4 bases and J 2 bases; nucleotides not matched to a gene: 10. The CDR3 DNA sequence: TGCGCCAGCAGCCTACAGGGGGCGGGAGCCACCTACGAGCAGTACTTC. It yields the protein CASSLQGAGATYEQYF.

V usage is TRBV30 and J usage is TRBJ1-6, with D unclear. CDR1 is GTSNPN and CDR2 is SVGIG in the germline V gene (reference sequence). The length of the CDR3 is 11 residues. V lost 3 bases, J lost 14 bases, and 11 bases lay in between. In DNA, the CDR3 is TGTGCCTGGAGGATGTTTCAGTCCCTCCACTTT. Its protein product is CAWRMFQSLHF.

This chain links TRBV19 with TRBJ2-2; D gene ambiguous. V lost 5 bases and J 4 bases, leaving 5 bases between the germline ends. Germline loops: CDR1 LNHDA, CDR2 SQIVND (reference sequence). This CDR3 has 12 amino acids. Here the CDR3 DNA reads TGTGCCAGTAGTCTCCTCACCGGGGAGCTGTTTTTT. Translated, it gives CASSLLTGELFF.

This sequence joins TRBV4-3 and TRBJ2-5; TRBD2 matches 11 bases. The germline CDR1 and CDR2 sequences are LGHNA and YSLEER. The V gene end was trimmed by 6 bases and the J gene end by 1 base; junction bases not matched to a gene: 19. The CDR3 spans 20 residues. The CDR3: CASSPREPTSGSISQETQYF. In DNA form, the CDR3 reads TGCGCCAGCAGTCCAAGAGAGCCAACTAGCGGGAGTATTTCCCAAGAGACCCAGTACTTC.

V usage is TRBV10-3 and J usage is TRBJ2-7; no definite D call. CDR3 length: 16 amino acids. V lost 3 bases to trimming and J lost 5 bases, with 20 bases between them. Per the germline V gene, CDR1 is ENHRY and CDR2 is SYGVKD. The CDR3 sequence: CAISDQRPEAAHEQYF. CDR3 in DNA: TGTGCCATCAGTGATCAACGCCCCGAGGCAGCTCACGAGCAGTACTTC.

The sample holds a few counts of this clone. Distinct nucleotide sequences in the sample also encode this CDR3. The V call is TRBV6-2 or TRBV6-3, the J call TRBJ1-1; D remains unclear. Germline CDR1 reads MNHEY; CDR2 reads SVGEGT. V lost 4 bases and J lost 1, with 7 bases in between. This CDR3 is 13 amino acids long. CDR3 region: CASSFRRNTEAFF. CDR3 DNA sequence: TGTGCCAGCAGTTTCCGGAGGAACACTGAAGCTTTCTTT.

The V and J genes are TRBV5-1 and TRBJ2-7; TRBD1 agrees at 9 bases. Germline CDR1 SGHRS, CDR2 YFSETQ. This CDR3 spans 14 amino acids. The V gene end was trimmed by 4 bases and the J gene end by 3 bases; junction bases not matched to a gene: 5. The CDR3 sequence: CASSLSGQGYEQYF. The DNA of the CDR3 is TGCGCCAGCAGCCTCTCGGGACAGGGCTACGAGCAGTACTTC.